The next 10 T cell receptor beta chains were all read from a single sample in a study of T cell repertoires in cytomegalovirus infection. TCRdb passed the reads through MiXCR, listing each CDR3 protein once. The data hold more than 650,000 distinct CDR3 sequences, with 35% observed a single time. Input material: PBMCs. All receptors come from a human donor in good health (CMV status not recorded). Some clones in this sample may be carry-over from other donors' samples.

This clonotype was detected only a few times. The gene calls are TRBV2 and TRBJ2-7; D not resolved. Trimming took 2 bases from V and 3 from J, leaving 11 bases between them. Germline CDR1 reads SNHLY; CDR2 reads FYNNEI. The CDR3 is 14 residues long. The CDR3 DNA reads TGTGCCAGCAGTGAACCCCCCGGCAGCTACGAGCAGTACTTC. Amino acids: CASSEPPGSYEQYF.

This clonotype has just a few counts. J is TRBJ2-2 and V is TRBV14, with D perhaps matching TRBD2 (5 bases). V lost 0 bases to trimming and J lost 5 bases, with 16 bases between them. The CDR3 contains 17 residues. Germline V CDR1 and CDR2: SGHDN, FVKESK. The CDR3 DNA reads as TGTGCCAGCAGCCAAGATCTGGCTAGCCGCAAAACCGGGGAGCTGTTTTTT. It codes for CASSQDLASRKTGELFF.

V usage is TRBV20-1 and J usage is TRBJ2-2; D gene ambiguous. Trimming left V 1 base short and J 0 bases short, with 9 bases between. This CDR3 region has 15 residues. CDR1 and CDR2 (germline): DFQATT, SNEGSKA (reference sequence). CDR3 nucleotides: TGCAGTGCTAGAGGGGTGTTATCGAACACCGGGGAGCTGTTTTTT. It translates to CSARGVLSNTGELFF.

The rearrangement uses TRBV5-1 and TRBJ2-1, with 7 bases matching TRBD1. CDR3 size: 17 residues. With V trimmed by 0 bases and J by 0 bases, 6 bases remained unmatched. The V gene's germline CDR1 is SGHRS and CDR2 YFSETQ. The CDR3 is CASSLEGARSSYNEQFF. The CDR3 DNA is TGCGCCAGCAGCTTGGAGGGGGCCCGCAGCTCCTACAATGAGCAGTTCTTC.

This clonotype was counted between two and nine times. CDR3 sequence reads: CASSSLQGAYEKLFF. CDR3 DNA sequence: TGTGCCAGCAGTTCCCTCCAGGGGGCCTATGAAAAACTGTTTTTT. The chain couples TRBV28 to TRBJ1-4; 8 bases are a match to TRBD1. This CDR3 is 15 amino acids long. Per the germline V gene, CDR1 is MDHEN and CDR2 is SYDVKM. With 4 bases clipped from V and 6 bases from J, the junction kept 7 bases outside the gene matches.

This clonotype was recorded a few times. The V and J genes are TRBV10-3 and TRBJ1-1; no firm D call. Trimming removed 0 bases at V and 5 bases at J, with 10 bases between. Germline V gene lookup returns CDR1 ENHRY and CDR2 SYGVKD. CDR3 length: 14 residues. The CDR3 DNA sequence: TGTGCCATCAGTGAGTCCCGGGTGGGAACTGAAGCTTTCTTT. Translating gives CAISESRVGTEAFF.

This clonotype occurred once. The chain has TRBV28 and TRBJ2-7; tentatively, D is TRBD2 (6 bases). V was clipped by 5 bases and J by 0 bases, with 14 bases between them. CDR1 MDHEN and CDR2 SYDVKM come from the germline V gene. The CDR3 runs to 15 residues. This CDR3 is CASSDPGLASYEQYF. The CDR3 DNA is TGTGCCAGCAGTGATCCGGGACTGGCCTCCTACGAGCAGTACTTC.

This clonotype was seen ten or more times. The chain carries TRBV28 and TRBJ2-1; 13 bases agree with TRBD2. Germline V gives CDR1 MDHEN, CDR2 SYDVKM. The J segment lost 2 bases and the V segment lost 1 base, leaving 11 bases of the junction unmatched. This CDR3 is built from 20 residues. The CDR3 is CASSLFWGLAGMVTYNEQFF. CDR3 nucleotides: TGTGCCAGCAGTTTATTTTGGGGACTAGCGGGAATGGTGACCTACAATGAGCAGTTCTTC.

V is TRBV5-1 and J is TRBJ2-1, with 7 bases fitting TRBD1. J gave up 6 bases and V 6 bases, and 9 bases lay outside the gene matches. This CDR3 spans 14 amino acids. The V gene's germline CDR1 is SGHRS and CDR2 YFSETQ. CDR3 coding DNA: TGCGCCAGCACCCGACGGGACAGAGGCAATGAGCAGTTCTTC. Translation gives CASTRRDRGNEQFF.

In its sample, this clonotype was seen once. The chain is built from TRBV19 and TRBJ1-2; unclear D gene. Germline loops: CDR1 LNHDA, CDR2 SQIVND (reference sequence). The CDR3 is 14 amino acids. V lost 1 base and J lost 4, with 10 bases in between. The CDR3 here is CASSIGGRIYGYTF. The CDR3 DNA follows: TGTGCCAGTAGTATAGGCGGACGGATCTATGGCTACACCTTC.